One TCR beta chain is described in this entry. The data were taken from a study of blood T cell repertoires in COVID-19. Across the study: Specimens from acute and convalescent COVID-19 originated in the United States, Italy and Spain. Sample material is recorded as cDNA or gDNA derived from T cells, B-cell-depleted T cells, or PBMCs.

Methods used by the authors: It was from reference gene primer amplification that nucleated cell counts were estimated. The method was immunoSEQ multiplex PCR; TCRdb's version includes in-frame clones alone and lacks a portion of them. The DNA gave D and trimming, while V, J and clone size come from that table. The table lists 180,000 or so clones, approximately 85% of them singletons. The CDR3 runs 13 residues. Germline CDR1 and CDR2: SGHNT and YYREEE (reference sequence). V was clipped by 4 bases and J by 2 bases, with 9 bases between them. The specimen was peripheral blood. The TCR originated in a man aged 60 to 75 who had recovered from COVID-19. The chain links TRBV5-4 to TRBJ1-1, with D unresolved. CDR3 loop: CASSPSINTEAFF. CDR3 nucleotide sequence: TGTGCCAGCAGCCCGAGTATTAACACTGAAGCTTTCTTT.